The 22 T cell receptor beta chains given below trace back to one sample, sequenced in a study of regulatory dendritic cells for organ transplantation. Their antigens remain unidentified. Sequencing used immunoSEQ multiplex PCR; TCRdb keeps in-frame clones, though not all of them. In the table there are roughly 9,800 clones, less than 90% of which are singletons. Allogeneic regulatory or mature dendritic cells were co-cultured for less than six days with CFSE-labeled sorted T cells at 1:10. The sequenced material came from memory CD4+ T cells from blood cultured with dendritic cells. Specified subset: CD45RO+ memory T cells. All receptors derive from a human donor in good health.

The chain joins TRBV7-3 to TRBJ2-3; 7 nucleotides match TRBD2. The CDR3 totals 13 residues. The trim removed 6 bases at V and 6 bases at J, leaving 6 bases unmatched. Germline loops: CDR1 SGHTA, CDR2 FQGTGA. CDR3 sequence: CASRFSGADTQYF. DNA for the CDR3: TGTGCCAGCAGGTTCAGCGGGGCGGATACGCAGTATTTT.

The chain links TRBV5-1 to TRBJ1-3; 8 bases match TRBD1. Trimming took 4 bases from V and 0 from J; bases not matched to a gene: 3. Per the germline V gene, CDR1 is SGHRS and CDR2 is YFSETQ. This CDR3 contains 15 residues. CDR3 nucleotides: TGCGCCAGCAGCATACAGGGGGACTCTGGAAACACCATATATTTT. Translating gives CASSIQGDSGNTIYF.

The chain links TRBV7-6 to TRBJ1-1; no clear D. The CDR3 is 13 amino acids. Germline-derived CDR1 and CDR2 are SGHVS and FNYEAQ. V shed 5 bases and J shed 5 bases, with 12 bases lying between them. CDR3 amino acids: CASSRDRSTEAFF. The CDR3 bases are TGTGCCAGCAGCCGCGACCGGAGTACTGAAGCTTTCTTT.

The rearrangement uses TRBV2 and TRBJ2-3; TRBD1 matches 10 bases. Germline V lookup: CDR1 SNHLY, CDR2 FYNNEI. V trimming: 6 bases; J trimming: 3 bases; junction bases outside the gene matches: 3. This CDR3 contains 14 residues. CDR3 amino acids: CASSRDRGTDTQYF. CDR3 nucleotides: TGTGCCAGCAGCCGGGACAGGGGAACAGATACGCAGTATTTT.

CDR3 sequence reads: CASTLSTGRDGAKNIQYF. The CDR3 DNA reads TGTGCCAGCACTTTGAGTACAGGGCGGGATGGAGCCAAAAACATTCAGTACTTC. This chain joins TRBV28 and TRBJ2-4; D may be TRBD1 or TRBD2 (6 bases each). Trimming cost V 7 bases and J 0 bases, with 22 bases left between them. The CDR3 contains 18 residues. Germline CDR1 and CDR2: MDHEN and SYDVKM.

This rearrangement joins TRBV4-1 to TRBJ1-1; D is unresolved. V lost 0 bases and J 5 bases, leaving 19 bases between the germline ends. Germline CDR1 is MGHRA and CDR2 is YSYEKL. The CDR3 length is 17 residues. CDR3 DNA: TGCGCCAGCAGCCAAGACCCATCCCAGGTGGGCATTACTGAAGCTTTCTTT. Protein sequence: CASSQDPSQVGITEAFF.

The CDR3 here is CATRDSLNEKLFF. CDR3 DNA sequence: TGTGCCACCCGGGACAGCCTTAATGAAAAACTGTTTTTT. V is TRBV10-3 and J is TRBJ1-4, with TRBD1 matching over 7 bases. CDR1 and CDR2 (germline): ENHRY, SYGVKD. The CDR3 loop spans 13 amino acids. The trim removed 10 bases at V and 4 bases at J, leaving 6 bases unmatched.

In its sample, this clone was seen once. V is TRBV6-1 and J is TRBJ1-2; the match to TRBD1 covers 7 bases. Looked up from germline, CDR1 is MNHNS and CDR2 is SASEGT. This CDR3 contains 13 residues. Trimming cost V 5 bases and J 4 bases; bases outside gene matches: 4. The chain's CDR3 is CASSSGGAYGYTF. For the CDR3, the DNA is TGTGCCAGCAGTTCAGGGGGGGCCTATGGCTACACCTTC.

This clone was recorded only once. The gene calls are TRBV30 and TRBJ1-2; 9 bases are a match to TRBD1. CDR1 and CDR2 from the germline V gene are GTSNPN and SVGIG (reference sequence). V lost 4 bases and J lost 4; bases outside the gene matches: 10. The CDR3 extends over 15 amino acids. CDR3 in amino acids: CAWTGTGIGPYGYTF. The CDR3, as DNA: TGTGCCTGGACCGGGACAGGGATTGGCCCCTATGGCTACACCTTC.

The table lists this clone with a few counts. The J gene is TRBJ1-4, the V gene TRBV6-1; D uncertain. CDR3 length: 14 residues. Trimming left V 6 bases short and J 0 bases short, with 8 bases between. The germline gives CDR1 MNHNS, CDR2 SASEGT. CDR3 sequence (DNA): TGTGCCAGCAGGGCAGGATCAACTAATGAAAAACTGTTTTTT. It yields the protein CASRAGSTNEKLFF.

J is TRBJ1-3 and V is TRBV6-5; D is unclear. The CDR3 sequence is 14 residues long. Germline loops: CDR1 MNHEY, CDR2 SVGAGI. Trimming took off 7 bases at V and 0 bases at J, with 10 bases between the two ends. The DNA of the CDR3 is TGTGCCAGCACCTCCCCAAGCTCTGGAAACACCATATATTTT. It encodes CASTSPSSGNTIYF.

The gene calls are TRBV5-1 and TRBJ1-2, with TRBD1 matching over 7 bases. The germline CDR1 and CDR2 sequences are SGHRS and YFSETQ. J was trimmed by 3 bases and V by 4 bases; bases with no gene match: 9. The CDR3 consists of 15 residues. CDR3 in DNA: TGCGCCAGCAGCCAGGAGGGGGCGCACGACTATGGCTACACCTTC. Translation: CASSQEGAHDYGYTF.

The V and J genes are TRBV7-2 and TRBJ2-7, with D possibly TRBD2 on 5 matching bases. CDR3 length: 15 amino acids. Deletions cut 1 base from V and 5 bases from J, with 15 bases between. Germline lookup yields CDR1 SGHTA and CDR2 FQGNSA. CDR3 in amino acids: CASSLVPGYENEQYF. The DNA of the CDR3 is TGTGCCAGCAGCTTAGTGCCGGGGTATGAAAACGAGCAGTACTTC.

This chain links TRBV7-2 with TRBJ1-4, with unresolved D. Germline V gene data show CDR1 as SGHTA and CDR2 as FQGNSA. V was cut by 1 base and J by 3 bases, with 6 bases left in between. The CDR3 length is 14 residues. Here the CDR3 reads CASSLGTANEKLFF. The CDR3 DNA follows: TGTGCCAGCAGCTTAGGAACAGCTAATGAAAAACTGTTTTTT.

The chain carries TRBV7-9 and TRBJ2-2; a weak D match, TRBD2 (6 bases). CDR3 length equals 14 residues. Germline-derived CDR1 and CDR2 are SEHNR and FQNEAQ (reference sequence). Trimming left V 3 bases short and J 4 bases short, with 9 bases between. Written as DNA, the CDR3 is TGTGCCAGCAGCTTCGGGAGTGGCACCGGGGAGCTGTTTTTT. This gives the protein CASSFGSGTGELFF. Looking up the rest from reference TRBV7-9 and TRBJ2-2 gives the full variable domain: DTGVSQNPRHKITKRGQNVTFRCDPISEHNRLYWYRQTLGQGPEFLTYFQNEAQLEKSRLLSDRFSAERPKGSFSTLEIQRTEQGDSAMYLCASSFGSGTGELFFGEGSRLTVL.

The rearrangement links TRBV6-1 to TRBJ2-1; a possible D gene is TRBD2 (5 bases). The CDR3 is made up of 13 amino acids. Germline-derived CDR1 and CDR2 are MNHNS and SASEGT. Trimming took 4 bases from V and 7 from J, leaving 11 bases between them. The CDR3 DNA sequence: TGTGCCAGCAGTGTGAGGGATTTAAATGAGCAGTTCTTC. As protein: CASSVRDLNEQFF.

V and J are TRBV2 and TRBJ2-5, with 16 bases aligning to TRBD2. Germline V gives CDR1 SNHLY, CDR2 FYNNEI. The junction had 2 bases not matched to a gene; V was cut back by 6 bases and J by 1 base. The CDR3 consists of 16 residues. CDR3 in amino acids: CASRGLAGGPQETQYF. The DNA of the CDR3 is TGTGCCAGCAGGGGACTAGCGGGGGGGCCCCAAGAGACCCAGTACTTC. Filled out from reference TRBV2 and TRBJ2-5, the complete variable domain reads EPEVTQTPSHQVTQMGQEVILRCVPISNHLYFYWYRQILGQKVEFLVSFYNNEISEKSEIFDDQFSVERPDGSNFTLKIRSTKLEDSAMYFCASRGLAGGPQETQYFGPGTRLLVL.

Written as DNA, the CDR3 is TGCGCCAGCAGCTTGGGGGACAGGCACTATGGCTACACCTTC. Amino acid sequence: CASSLGDRHYGYTF. The rearrangement joins TRBV5-1 to TRBJ1-2, with 8 nucleotides matching TRBD1. CDR1 SGHRS and CDR2 YFSETQ come from the germline V gene. The CDR3 spans 14 residues. The V segment lost 0 bases and the J segment 3 bases; nucleotides outside the gene matches: 1.

CDR3 sequence: CAWSVSFSGSRKTQYF. CDR3 DNA: TGTGCCTGGAGTGTATCGTTTAGCGGGAGTAGGAAGACCCAGTACTTC. The V and J genes are TRBV30 and TRBJ2-5; 9 bases line up with TRBD2. V lost 0 bases to trimming and J lost 6 bases; unmatched junction nucleotides: 11. The CDR3 has 16 residues. CDR1 and CDR2 from the germline V gene are GTSNPN and SVGIG (reference sequence).

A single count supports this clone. The CDR3 is CASSAKGTGELFF. In DNA form, the CDR3 reads TGTGCCAGCAGTGCGAAGGGAACCGGGGAGCTGTTTTTT. This sequence joins TRBV6-4 and TRBJ2-2; D gene unclear. This CDR3 region has 13 residues. V dropped 4 bases and J dropped 5 bases, with 8 bases sitting between them. Per the germline V gene, CDR1 is MRHNA and CDR2 is SNTAGT.

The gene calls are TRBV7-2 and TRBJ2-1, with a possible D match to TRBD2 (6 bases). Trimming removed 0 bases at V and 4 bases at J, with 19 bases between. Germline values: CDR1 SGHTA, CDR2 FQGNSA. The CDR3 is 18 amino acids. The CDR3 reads CASSLAGGWTGTYNEQFF. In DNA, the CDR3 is TGTGCCAGCAGCTTAGCGGGGGGATGGACCGGGACGTACAATGAGCAGTTCTTC.

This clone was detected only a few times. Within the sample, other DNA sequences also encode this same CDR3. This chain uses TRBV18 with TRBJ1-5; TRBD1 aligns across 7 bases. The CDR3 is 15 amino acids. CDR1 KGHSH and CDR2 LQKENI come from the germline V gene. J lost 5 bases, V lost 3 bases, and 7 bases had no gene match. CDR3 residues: CASSPRGTADQPQHF. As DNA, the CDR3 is TGTGCCAGCTCACCCCGAGGGACAGCTGATCAGCCCCAGCATTTT.